The clone carrying this T cell receptor (beta chain) occurred a few times. Its target is not known. This sample is part of a study of early stage breast cancer tumors. Study at large: ER+/PR+/HER2- status applied to twelve of 16 invasive breast tumors.

Between the trimmed V and J ends, which lost 5 bases and 5 bases, there was a span of 9 bases. Germline lookup yields CDR1 MNHEY and CDR2 SVGAGI. The CDR3 totals 13 residues. General study points: Compared with adjacent normal breast, tumors showed about 2.4-fold denser, more clonal T cells. In about 90% of the 16 patients, blood comparison separated tumor from normal breast.

The table came from immunoSEQ multiplex PCR; TCRdb's copy has only in-frame clones and leaves some out. Among some 5,000 clones, 61% were seen once, and the ten largest hold roughly 17%. This chain joins TRBV6-5 and TRBJ1-4; D may be TRBD1 (5 bases). Sequencing was performed on breast tumor tissue. The receptor was isolated from a person aged 50-59 years with breast cancer. For the CDR3, the DNA is TGTGCCAGCAGTCGGGACGGGAATGAAAAACTGTTTTTT. It is translated as CASSRDGNEKLFF.